The sequence of this TCR beta chain was determined in a study of T cells after yellow fever vaccination. The germline V gene encodes CDR1 SGHTA and CDR2 FQGNSA. The CDR3 is 15 residues long. Trimming stripped 1 base from V and 5 bases from J, with 12 bases between. General observations from the study: Abundant bulk-derived clonotypes could contaminate FACS-sorted repertoires. Clonotypes appearing in both CD4 and CD8 compartments existed, and their share was small. Post-booster reappearance was seen for most primary-vaccination clones (roughly 96% CD4, around 91% CD8).

Template switching by 5'RACE produced TCR cDNA, adding a universal primer site and UMIs. A single record per CDR3 protein comes from TCRdb applying MiXCR to the 5' RACE reads. Of over 110,000 distinct CDR3 sequences listed, around 7.7% were seen once; the top ten hold 0.55% to 0.9%. This clonotype was counted many times. The antigen is undetermined. The specimen was CD4+ T cells sorted from PBMCs, collected 5 days after the yellow fever booster vaccination. This clonotype originated in a man aged 25-40 years who received the YFV17D yellow fever vaccine. V and J are TRBV7-2 and TRBJ2-1; no reliable D call. This CDR3 is CASSLGVLAHNEQFF. The CDR3 region has the DNA TGTGCCAGCAGCTTAGGAGTTCTTGCTCACAATGAGCAGTTCTTC.